Shown below are 21 T cell receptor beta chains from a single sample sequenced in a study of blood T cell repertoires in COVID-19 (dated by TCRdb to about 2020). The library was produced with the immunoSEQ multiplex PCR assay. Sourced from immuneACCESS, this table was stored by TCRdb with only in-frame sequences that have V and J called. A share of the clones is absent; for the studies checked, an unresolved V gene accounts for under half, and the remainder has no known explanation. Across this sample there are about 160,000 clones, with about four fifths seen only once. The top ten clonotypes cover roughly 3.5% of the sample. The sample comprised PBMCs or T cells enriched from blood (not recorded which). The receptors were sampled from a woman aged 55 to 70 who had recovered from COVID-19.

J is TRBJ2-7 and V is TRBV12-3 or TRBV12-4; TRBD2 is a possible D gene (6 bases). The CDR3 length is 11 residues. With 8 bases removed from V and 7 bases from J, the gap between germline ends came to 12 bases. The CDR3, as DNA: TGTGCCAGCGGGACTCTTCGGGAGCAGTACTTC. Translation gives CASGTLREQYF.

The J gene is TRBJ1-5, the V gene TRBV7-2; 9 nucleotides line up with TRBD1. Germline V gene data show CDR1 as SGHTA and CDR2 as FQGNSA. V dropped 7 bases and J dropped 9; count of bases not matched to a gene: 7. The CDR3 contains 13 residues. CDR3 sequence (DNA): TGTGCCAGCACCACGACAGGGGGAGGGCCCCAGCATTTT. It specifies CASTTTGGGPQHF.

The rearrangement links TRBV3-1 (or the pseudogene TRBV3-2) to TRBJ1-2; a possible D gene is TRBD1 (6 bases). In germline, CDR1 is LGHDT, CDR2 YNNKEL (reference sequence). Trimming shortened V by 4 bases and J by 13 bases, and 13 bases separated the two germline ends. There are 11 residues in the CDR3. This chain's CDR3 is CASSLRQAGTF. CDR3 nucleotides: TGTGCCAGCAGCCTTCGACAGGCCGGCACCTTC.

The V and J genes are TRBV6-5 and TRBJ2-5; D possibly corresponds to TRBD2 (5 bases). Trimming pared 8 bases from V and 4 bases from J, leaving 11 bases between. CDR3 length: 12 residues. Per germline, CDR1 MNHEY and CDR2 SVGAGI. CDR3 DNA sequence: TGTGCCAGCGGCCGGGGTTCAGAGACCCAGTACTTC. Its protein is CASGRGSETQYF.

The CDR3 loop reads CASSLVPGGTEAFF. As DNA, the CDR3 is TGTGCCAGCAGTTTAGTCCCCGGGGGCACTGAAGCTTTCTTT. The V call is TRBV27, the J call TRBJ1-1; possible D gene TRBD1, 5 bases. V was trimmed by 2 bases and J by 4 bases, leaving 11 bases between them. There are 14 residues in the CDR3. The germline V gene has CDR1 MNHEY and CDR2 SMNVEV (reference sequence).

CDR3 nucleotides: TGTGCCAGCAGCGCCAATACAGAGCAGTACTTC. Translating it yields CASSANTEQYF. V is TRBV9 and J is TRBJ2-7; D is ambiguous. The V and J ends lost 3 bases and 7 bases respectively, with 8 bases between them. This CDR3 has 11 amino acids. The germline CDR1 and CDR2 sequences are SGDLS and YYNGEE.

The chain recombines TRBV12-3 or TRBV12-4 with TRBJ2-1; 7 bases match TRBD2. J was trimmed by 3 bases and V by 5 bases; bases with no gene match: 1. This CDR3 region has 13 residues. Written as DNA, the CDR3 is TGTGCCAGCAGTCGGACTAGCTACAATGAGCAGTTCTTC. This encodes CASSRTSYNEQFF.

V and J are TRBV2 and TRBJ2-1; 10 bases align to TRBD2. The V gene's germline CDR1 is SNHLY and CDR2 FYNNEI. The CDR3 contains 15 residues. Germline trimming cut 6 bases from V and 4 bases from J; bases unmatched to any gene: 6. The CDR3 DNA sequence: TGTGCCAGCAGGGCAGCGGGGGGGGATTACAATGAGCAGTTCTTC. It yields the protein CASRAAGGDYNEQFF.

CDR3 in DNA: TGTGCCAGCAGCGAAACTAGCGCCGGGGAGCTGTTTTTT. Protein: CASSETSAGELFF. The chain recombines TRBV13 with TRBJ2-2; 7 bases are a match to TRBD2. The CDR3 length is 13 residues. Germline trimming cut 5 bases from V and 6 bases from J; bases unmatched to any gene: 3. Germline V lookup: CDR1 PRHDT, CDR2 FYEKMQ (reference sequence).

The V gene is TRBV27, the J gene TRBJ1-4; 7 bases agree with TRBD1. J gave up 7 bases and V 5 bases, and 10 bases lay outside the gene matches. The germline V gene encodes CDR1 MNHEY and CDR2 SMNVEV (reference sequence). This CDR3 has 15 residues. This CDR3 reads CASSPHRGEGEKLFF. CDR3 sequence (DNA): TGTGCCAGCAGTCCACACAGGGGAGAGGGTGAAAAACTGTTTTTT.

This chain links TRBV27 with TRBJ1-2; tentative D call: TRBD1 (5 bases). The ends were cut back, 4 bases at V and 5 bases at J, with 17 bases in the middle. CDR1 and CDR2 from the germline V gene are MNHEY and SMNVEV (reference sequence). There are 15 residues in the CDR3. This CDR3 is CASSSRRQTTYGYTF. For the CDR3, the DNA is TGTGCCAGCAGTTCACGACGACAGACCACTTATGGCTACACCTTC.

The chain carries TRBV11-2 and TRBJ2-3; D perhaps matches TRBD1 (6 bases). Germline assignment: CDR1 SGHAT and CDR2 FQNNGV. The V gene lost 1 base and the J gene lost 5 bases, with 16 bases spanning the gap. The CDR3 contains 16 residues. The CDR3 nucleotides are TGTGCCAGCAGCTTAGTAGTCCAGGGGTTGGTAGATACGCAGTATTTT. Amino acids: CASSLVVQGLVDTQYF.

This sequence joins TRBV18 and TRBJ2-1, with D possibly matching TRBD1 (5 bases). Trimming took off 3 bases at V and 10 bases at J, with 7 bases between the two ends. This CDR3 spans 11 amino acids. Germline V lookup: CDR1 KGHSH, CDR2 LQKENI. CDR3 sequence (DNA): TGTGCCAGCTCACCCGACAGCGAGCAGTTCTTC. Amino acids: CASSPDSEQFF. The whole variable domain, filled in from reference TRBV18 and TRBJ2-1, reads NAGVMQNPRHLVRRRGQEARLRCSPMKGHSHVYWYRQLPEEGLKFMVYLQKENIIDESGMPKERFSAEFPKEGPSILRIQQVVRGDSAAYFCASSPDSEQFFGPGTRLTVL.

This clone was found many times. This sequence joins TRBV18 and TRBJ1-5, with 7 bases aligning to TRBD1. The CDR3 length is 15 residues. The germline CDR1 and CDR2 sequences are KGHSH and LQKENI. The trim removed 5 bases at V and 7 bases at J, leaving 11 bases unmatched. The CDR3 is CASSAGTDVNQPQHF. The CDR3 nucleotides are TGTGCCAGCTCAGCCGGGACAGATGTAAACCAGCCCCAGCATTTT.

This clone has just a few counts. The chain couples TRBV29-1 to TRBJ1-2; D is undetermined. Germline assignment: CDR1 SQVTM and CDR2 ANQGSEA. This CDR3 is built from 14 residues. The V and J ends lost 0 bases and 4 bases respectively, with 12 bases between them. CDR3 nucleotides: TGCAGCGTTGAAGATCCCGGACTGTTCTATGGCTACACCTTC. It codes for CSVEDPGLFYGYTF. Filled out from reference TRBV29-1 and TRBJ1-2, the complete variable domain reads SAVISQKPSRDICQRGTSLTIQCQVDSQVTMMFWYRQQPGQSLTLIATANQGSEATYESGFVIDKFPISRPNLTFSTLTVSNMSPEDSSIYLCSVEDPGLFYGYTFGSGTRLTVV.

As for this clone: Within the sample, other DNA sequences also encode this same CDR3. The chain combines TRBV18 with TRBJ1-3, with D perhaps matching TRBD1 (5 bases). The CDR3 runs 14 residues. The V gene lost 2 bases and the J gene lost 1 base, with 6 bases spanning the gap. Germline CDR1 KGHSH, CDR2 LQKENI. The DNA for the CDR3 is TGTGCCAGCTCACCAGGGGCATCTGGAAACACCATATATTTT. Protein: CASSPGASGNTIYF.

The chain carries TRBV20-1 and TRBJ2-7, with D possibly being TRBD2 (5 bases). Germline V gene data show CDR1 as DFQATT and CDR2 as SNEGSKA (reference sequence). V was pared by 3 bases and J by 3 bases, with 12 bases between. CDR3 length: 13 amino acids. The CDR3, as DNA: TGCAGTGCTAGTGAGGGTAGCATCTACGAGCAGTACTTC. This gives the protein CSASEGSIYEQYF.

The sample holds a few counts of this clone. The V gene is TRBV11-3, the J gene TRBJ1-2; possibly TRBD1 for D (6 bases). Trimming stripped 6 bases from V and 5 bases from J, with 28 bases between. This CDR3 contains 18 residues. From germline, CDR1 is SGHNT and CDR2 YENEEA. The CDR3 spells CASSHHRDTRVDFYGYTF. The CDR3 region has the DNA TGTGCCAGCAGTCACCACCGGGACACCCGTGTCGATTTTTATGGCTACACCTTC.

This clone has more than one count but fewer than ten. This rearrangement joins TRBV5-4 to TRBJ2-7; 7 nucleotides align to TRBD1. J was trimmed by 4 bases and V by 0 bases; bases with no gene match: 7. The V gene's germline CDR1 is SGHNT and CDR2 YYREEE (reference sequence). The CDR3 totals 15 residues. The CDR3, as DNA: TGTGCCAGCAGCTTGGGGTGGACAGGAGTTTACGAGCAGTACTTC. Protein sequence: CASSLGWTGVYEQYF.

This chain uses TRBV27 with TRBJ1-4, with TRBD1 as a possible D gene (6 bases). V lost 0 bases and J 8 bases, leaving 22 bases between the germline ends. The V gene's germline CDR1 is MNHEY and CDR2 SMNVEV (reference sequence). The CDR3 has 18 amino acids. The CDR3 DNA follows: TGTGCCAGCAGTTTATCTCCTTCGGGGGGCGGTCTGGTCGAAAAACTGTTTTTT. Its translation is CASSLSPSGGGLVEKLFF.

V usage is TRBV10-3 and J usage is TRBJ2-1; unclear D gene. CDR1 is ENHRY, CDR2 SYGVKD, per germline. Trimming left V 4 bases short and J 3 bases short, with 13 bases between. The CDR3 is 15 amino acids. The CDR3 nucleotides read TGTGCCATCAGTGGGTCCGACTCCGGCTACAATGAGCAGTTCTTC. Protein sequence: CAISGSDSGYNEQFF.